This TCR beta chain emerged from a study of shared clonotypes between healthy human individuals. Remarks on this clone: This specimen includes other DNA sequences encoding the same CDR3.

The CDR3 loop spans 15 amino acids. Donors comprised healthy HIV-negative adults lacking recent acute infections or vaccinations. Sequencing was performed with immunoSEQ multiplex PCR; in TCRdb, only in-frame clones are kept and a portion is missing. Of some 2,000,000 clones in the sample, 90% to 96% were seen once. The sample was naive CD4+ T cells sorted from blood. Subset noted: CD45RA+ positively selected. The V gene is TRBV21-1, the J gene TRBJ1-2; the tabulated D call, TRBD1, remains unverified against the DNA. TRBV21-1 is recorded as a pseudogene. The receptor was isolated from a man aged 18 to 35 in good health. CDR3 in amino acids: CASSKEDRANYGYTF. CDR3 sequence (DNA): TGTGCCAGCAGCAAAGAGGACAGGGCCAACTATGGCTACACCTTC.